The 18 T cell receptor beta chains reported below all come from one sample, sequenced in a study of a mutant IDH1 vaccine in newly diagnosed glioma. The antigens these receptors bind are not known. As to time point: week 5, during vaccination. The investigators gave 300 ug of mutant IDH1 20-mer peptide in each vaccine dose, together with topical imiquimod. The method was immunoSEQ multiplex PCR; TCRdb's version includes in-frame clones alone and lacks a portion of them. The sample contains some 37,000 clones, around three quarters of which appear only once. This specimen was PBMCs, taken from a glioma patient whose treatment included an IDH1 peptide vaccine. These receptors all come from a man aged 35 to 55 with glioma.

The chain combines TRBV5-1 with TRBJ1-1, with no clear D. V was cut by 3 bases and J by 0 bases, with 9 bases left in between. The CDR3 totals 14 residues. Looked up from germline, CDR1 is SGHRS and CDR2 is YFSETQ. The CDR3 region has the DNA TGCGCCAGCAGCTCCACATTAATGAACACTGAAGCTTTCTTT. Translating it yields CASSSTLMNTEAFF.

This clone was observed a single time. The V call is TRBV5-1, the J call TRBJ1-4; D uncertain. The CDR3 consists of 14 residues. Trimming stripped 5 bases from V and 8 bases from J, with 16 bases between. The germline V gene encodes CDR1 SGHRS and CDR2 YFSETQ. The CDR3 DNA follows: TGCGCCAGCAGTCCAGAGGGCCCGAACGAAAAACTGTTTTTT. Amino acid sequence: CASSPEGPNEKLFF. Full variable domain (outside the CDR3, taken from reference TRBV5-1 and TRBJ1-4): KAGVTQTPRYLIKTRGQQVTLSCSPISGHRSVSWYQQTPGQGLQFLFEYFSETQRNKGNFPGRFSGRQFSNSRSEMNVSTLELGDSALYLCASSPEGPNEKLFFGSGTQLSVL.

DNA for the CDR3: TGTGCCAGCAGCGAACCCGGGACGGGGGGCACAGATACGCAGTATTTT. Encoded protein: CASSEPGTGGTDTQYF. The gene calls are TRBV6-1 and TRBJ2-3, with D perhaps matching TRBD2 (6 bases). Germline V lookup: CDR1 MNHNS, CDR2 SASEGT. This CDR3 has 16 amino acids. Trimming cost V 6 bases and J 1 base, with 17 bases left between them.

The genes are TRBV29-1 and TRBJ2-3, with a possible D match to TRBD2 (5 bases). Germline CDR1 reads SQVTM; CDR2 reads ANQGSEA. V was cut by 7 bases and J by 5 bases, with 13 bases left in between. This CDR3 has 12 residues. CDR3 sequence (DNA): TGCAGCGCCTCCGAAGCGGTAGATACGCAGTATTTT. Encoded protein: CSASEAVDTQYF.

The sample holds a few counts of this clone. The chain couples TRBV6-1 to TRBJ1-5; D remains ambiguous. V was shortened by 6 bases and J by 0 bases, with 6 bases between the two germline ends. The germline gives CDR1 MNHNS, CDR2 SASEGT. The CDR3 spans 13 residues. CDR3 nucleotides: TGTGCCAGCAGGGTGTTTAGCAATCAGCCCCAGCATTTT. Its translation is CASRVFSNQPQHF.

The V gene is TRBV18, the J gene TRBJ2-1, with 9 bases aligning to TRBD2. The junction had 7 bases not matched to a gene; V was cut back by 4 bases and J by 0 bases. This CDR3 comprises 17 residues. The germline V gene has CDR1 KGHSH and CDR2 LQKENI. The CDR3 DNA follows: TGTGCCAGCTCACTCCTTTCTAGCGGGGACTCCTACAATGAGCAGTTCTTC. This translates into CASSLLSSGDSYNEQFF. The entire variable domain, with the rest obtained from reference TRBV18 and TRBJ2-1, is as follows: NAGVMQNPRHLVRRRGQEARLRCSPMKGHSHVYWYRQLPEEGLKFMVYLQKENIIDESGMPKERFSAEFPKEGPSILRIQQVVRGDSAAYFCASSLLSSGDSYNEQFFGPGTRLTVL.

The chain carries TRBV2 and TRBJ2-7; TRBD1 matches at 10 bases. Trimming took 5 bases from V and 2 from J; bases not matched to a gene: 6. The CDR3 is 15 residues long. Germline V gives CDR1 SNHLY, CDR2 FYNNEI. The CDR3 loop reads CASSKGQGSPYEQYF. CDR3 sequence (DNA): TGTGCCAGCAGTAAGGGACAGGGGTCTCCCTACGAGCAGTACTTC.

V is TRBV29-1 and J is TRBJ2-5, with D maybe TRBD2 (5 bases). The CDR3 is 13 residues long. Germline assignment: CDR1 SQVTM and CDR2 ANQGSEA. Trimming took off 4 bases at V and 1 base at J, with 10 bases between the two ends. DNA of the CDR3: TGCAGCGTTGCGCGGGCGGCCCAAGAGACCCAGTACTTC. Protein product: CSVARAAQETQYF. Full variable domain (rest looked up from reference TRBV29-1 and TRBJ2-5): SAVISQKPSRDICQRGTSLTIQCQVDSQVTMMFWYRQQPGQSLTLIATANQGSEATYESGFVIDKFPISRPNLTFSTLTVSNMSPEDSSIYLCSVARAAQETQYFGPGTRLLVL.

J is TRBJ2-5 and V is TRBV29-1; a weak D match, TRBD1 (6 bases). Trimming took 2 bases from V and 0 from J, leaving 7 bases between them. The CDR3 contains 13 residues. Germline values: CDR1 SQVTM, CDR2 ANQGSEA. The CDR3 nucleotides are TGCAGCGTTGAATGGGACAACCAAGAGACCCAGTACTTC. This codes for CSVEWDNQETQYF. The variable domain in full, completed from reference TRBV29-1 and TRBJ2-5, reads SAVISQKPSRDICQRGTSLTIQCQVDSQVTMMFWYRQQPGQSLTLIATANQGSEATYESGFVIDKFPISRPNLTFSTLTVSNMSPEDSSIYLCSVEWDNQETQYFGPGTRLLVL.

The chain employs TRBV7-9 and TRBJ1-2, with 8 bases identical to TRBD1. Unmatched junction bases numbered 7, after V lost 1 base and J lost 3 bases. The germline V gene encodes CDR1 SEHNR and CDR2 FQNEAQ (reference sequence). The CDR3 has 16 amino acids. The CDR3 coding sequence is TGTGCCAGCAGCTTAGAGGTTTCACAGGGGGACTATGGCTACACCTTC. This translates into CASSLEVSQGDYGYTF.

The chain combines TRBV29-1 with TRBJ2-5; D not resolved. Germline values: CDR1 SQVTM, CDR2 ANQGSEA. The CDR3 spans 10 residues. The V end was cut by 4 bases, the J end by 5 bases, with 5 bases between. CDR3 region: CSVVCETQYF. CDR3 nucleotide sequence: TGCAGCGTTGTTTGTGAGACCCAGTACTTC. Complete variable domain (other parts from reference TRBV29-1 and TRBJ2-5): SAVISQKPSRDICQRGTSLTIQCQVDSQVTMMFWYRQQPGQSLTLIATANQGSEATYESGFVIDKFPISRPNLTFSTLTVSNMSPEDSSIYLCSVVCETQYFGPGTRLLVL.

This clone showed up just a few times. The CDR3 coding sequence is TGTGCCAGCAGTTTATCTGGACAGGGGGCAGACGGCTACACCTTC. Translated, it gives CASSLSGQGADGYTF. The rearrangement links TRBV27 to TRBJ1-2; 11 bases line up with TRBD1. This CDR3 comprises 15 residues. Germline CDR1 MNHEY, CDR2 SMNVEV (reference sequence). J was trimmed by 8 bases and V by 0 bases; bases with no gene match: 5.

The CDR3 here is CASSLVGTGGYEQYF. CDR3 DNA: TGTGCCAGCAGCCTCGTCGGTACCGGGGGTTACGAGCAGTACTTC. This chain connects TRBV6-5 to TRBJ2-7, with D perhaps matching TRBD2 (6 bases). Trimming took off 6 bases at V and 4 bases at J, with 19 bases between the two ends. Germline CDR1 is MNHEY and CDR2 is SVGAGI. The CDR3 extends over 15 amino acids.

The chain carries TRBV5-4 and TRBJ1-5; D remains ambiguous. The CDR3 runs to 15 residues. Germline V gene lookup returns CDR1 SGHNT and CDR2 YYREEE (reference sequence). V was shortened by 0 bases and J by 0 bases, with 7 bases between the two germline ends. CDR3 in amino acids: CASSLGPNSNQPQHF. As DNA, the CDR3 is TGTGCCAGCAGCTTGGGTCCGAATAGCAATCAGCCCCAGCATTTT.

This rearrangement joins TRBV25-1 to TRBJ1-4; 9 bases fit TRBD1. The CDR3 length is 14 residues. V shed 8 bases, J shed 8 bases, and the junction held 9 bases outside the gene matches. Germline V CDR1 and CDR2: MGHDK, SYGVNS. CDR3 DNA: TGTGCCAGCTCAAAACAGGGGGCGTCGGAAAAACTGTTTTTT. Translated, it gives CASSKQGASEKLFF.

The chain couples TRBV7-8 to TRBJ2-5; no firm D call. The germline V gene encodes CDR1 SGHVS and CDR2 FQNEAQ. This CDR3 is built from 14 residues. V lost 1 base and J lost 1, with 7 bases in between. The CDR3 coding sequence is TGTGCCAGCAGCTTAGGGTTTGTCCAAGAGACCCAGTACTTC. It yields the protein CASSLGFVQETQYF.

CDR3 bases: TGTGCCAGCAGATTCCCGCGGGGGGGCCGAAACACCGGGGAGCTGTTTTTT. Residues: CASRFPRGGRNTGELFF. J is TRBJ2-2 and V is TRBV7-2; TRBD2 aligns across 9 bases. Germline trimming cut 6 bases from V and 2 bases from J; bases unmatched to any gene: 10. The CDR3 extends over 17 amino acids. The germline CDR1 and CDR2 sequences are SGHTA and FQGNSA.

The chain has TRBV19 and TRBJ2-7; tentatively, D is TRBD1 (5 bases). Germline CDR1 is LNHDA and CDR2 is SQIVND (reference sequence). V lost 4 bases and J lost 8, with 12 bases in between. CDR3 length: 12 amino acids. CDR3 amino acids: CASSSPTAKQYF. In nucleotides, the CDR3 is TGTGCCAGTAGTAGCCCGACAGCAAAGCAGTACTTC. Using reference TRBV19 and TRBJ2-7 for the parts outside the CDR3, the full variable domain is DGGITQSPKYLFRKEGQNVTLSCEQNLNHDAMYWYRQDPGQGLRLIYYSQIVNDFQKGDIAEGYSVSREKKESFPLTVTSAQKNPTAFYLCASSSPTAKQYFGPGTRLTVT.